Below are 15 T cell receptor beta chains sequenced from a single sample in a study of beta chain features in type 1 diabetes (dated by TCRdb to 2017 to 2018). To prepare the library, the immunoSEQ multiplex PCR assay was applied. All of the isolated RNA was reverse transcribed with the High Capacity cDNA Reverse Transcription Kit, so expressed TCRB transcripts were sequenced. TCRdb obtained this table from immuneACCESS and retained in-frame rearrangements with V and J assigned. These tables miss some clones; where compared with another copy, unresolved V genes account for less than half of the shortfall, and the remainder is unexplained. Across this sample there are 200,000 to 250,000 clones, with approximately 10% seen only once. 1% to 1.5% of the sample belongs to the ten largest clones. The sample consisted of central memory CD4+ T cells from blood. These receptors originate from a man between 18 and 35 years old in good health.

This chain links TRBV29-1 with TRBJ1-2, with D tentatively TRBD1 (6 bases). The germline gives CDR1 SQVTM, CDR2 ANQGSEA. This CDR3 is 14 amino acids long. V lost 4 bases to trimming and J lost 6 bases, with 18 bases between them. The CDR3 reads CSVASPQGGDGYTF. Here the CDR3 DNA reads TGCAGCGTTGCCTCTCCACAGGGAGGTGATGGCTACACCTTC.

The chain links TRBV5-4 to TRBJ2-4; D might be TRBD1 (6 bases). Germline V gives CDR1 SGHNT, CDR2 YYREEE (reference sequence). The CDR3 length is 15 residues. V was pared by 3 bases and J by 6 bases, with 16 bases between. The CDR3 sequence is CASSSPGRGGNIQYF. In nucleotides, the CDR3 is TGTGCCAGCAGCTCCCCGGGGAGAGGGGGAAACATTCAGTACTTC.

This clone was picked up many times. This chain connects TRBV10-3 to TRBJ2-1; D is perhaps TRBD2 (6 bases). Looked up from germline, CDR1 is ENHRY and CDR2 is SYGVKD. CDR3 length equals 14 residues. Trimming shortened V by 8 bases and J by 2 bases, and 13 bases separated the two germline ends. The CDR3 here is CAIRDSGPYNEQFF. In DNA, the CDR3 is TGTGCCATCCGGGACTCGGGGCCCTACAATGAGCAGTTCTTC.

This rearrangement joins TRBV5-1 to TRBJ2-3; 11 bases map to TRBD2. V was clipped by 4 bases and J by 3 bases; unmatched bases: 7. Germline CDR1 is SGHRS and CDR2 is YFSETQ. CDR3 length: 16 residues. CDR3 coding DNA: TGCGCCAGCAGCACTGGACTAGCGGGTGCAACAGATACGCAGTATTTT. This gives the protein CASSTGLAGATDTQYF.

The V call is TRBV5-1, the J call TRBJ2-7, with D possibly called TRBD1 or TRBD2 (5 bases each). CDR3 length: 14 residues. Deletions cut 0 bases from V and 6 bases from J, with 13 bases between. Germline lookup yields CDR1 SGHRS and CDR2 YFSETQ. The CDR3 coding sequence is TGCGCCAGCAGCTTGGGCAGGGCGAGCGGCGAGCAGTACTTC. As protein: CASSLGRASGEQYF.

This clone was counted a few times. The gene calls are TRBV2 and TRBJ2-5, with TRBD1 identical over 9 bases. The CDR3 totals 14 residues. The V and J ends lost 6 bases and 4 bases, in that order; junction bases with no gene match: 6. Germline V gene data show CDR1 as SNHLY and CDR2 as FYNNEI. The CDR3 nucleotides read TGTGCCAGCAGGGGGGACAGGGATACAGAGACCCAGTACTTC. Its translation: CASRGDRDTETQYF.

At least ten counts were recorded for this clone. The chain employs TRBV9 and TRBJ1-1; D is unclear. The CDR3 is 15 amino acids. The V gene's germline CDR1 is SGDLS and CDR2 YYNGEE. With 0 bases removed from V and 0 bases from J, the gap between germline ends came to 9 bases. CDR3 sequence (DNA): TGTGCCAGCAGCGTAGGGGCACTCCTGAACACTGAAGCTTTCTTT. Protein: CASSVGALLNTEAFF.

The chain has TRBV6-5 and TRBJ1-1; D may be TRBD1 (5 bases). The germline V gene encodes CDR1 MNHEY and CDR2 SVGAGI. This CDR3 spans 15 amino acids. V lost 5 bases and J lost 5, with 18 bases in between. The CDR3 nucleotides read TGTGCCAGCAGTACGTTACAGGTGCTTGGAACTGAAGCTTTCTTT. This translates into CASSTLQVLGTEAFF.

This clone was found a few times. J is TRBJ2-7 and V is TRBV28; D not certain. V gave up 7 bases and J gave up 0 bases, with 13 bases separating them. This CDR3 has 14 amino acids. Germline V lookup: CDR1 MDHEN, CDR2 SYDVKM. The CDR3 bases are TGTGCCAGCAACCCAGGCGAGAGCTCCTACGAGCAGTACTTC. Translation: CASNPGESSYEQYF. The whole variable domain, filled in from reference TRBV28 and TRBJ2-7, reads DVKVTQSSRYLVKRTGEKVFLECVQDMDHENMFWYRQDPGLGLRLIYFSYDVKMKEKGDIPEGYSVSREKKERFSLILESASTNQTSMYLCASNPGESSYEQYFGPGTRLTVT.

This chain links TRBV7-2 with TRBJ2-3; the match to TRBD2 covers 11 bases. The V and J ends lost 10 bases and 0 bases, in that order; junction bases with no gene match: 3. The length of the CDR3 is 14 residues. In germline, CDR1 is SGHTA, CDR2 FQGNSA. Here the CDR3 reads CATIAGGSTDTQYF. The CDR3 DNA reads as TGTGCCACCATAGCGGGAGGGAGCACAGATACGCAGTATTTT.

On this clone: This clone may be a read error of a much larger clone one base away. The V and J genes are TRBV7-3 and TRBJ1-2, with D maybe TRBD1 (5 bases). V lost 5 bases to trimming and J lost 5 bases, with 6 bases between them. Germline loops: CDR1 SGHTA, CDR2 FQGTGA. The CDR3 length is 11 residues. This CDR3 reads CASSPGYGYTF. Written as DNA, the CDR3 is TGTGCCAGCAGCCCAGGGTATGGCTACACCTTC.

V gene TRBV6-5 combines with J gene TRBJ2-3, with D hard to call. Germline CDR1 MNHEY, CDR2 SVGAGI. The length of the CDR3 is 11 residues. Trimming removed 10 bases from V and 2 bases from J, with 7 bases in between. The CDR3 DNA is TGTGCCACCACTTACACAGATACGCAGTATTTT. Its protein product is CATTYTDTQYF.

The chain joins TRBV5-5 to TRBJ1-2, with D uncertain. The CDR3 is made up of 12 amino acids. Trimming took 4 bases from V and 0 from J, leaving 4 bases between them. The germline V gene has CDR1 SGHKS and CDR2 YYEKEE (reference sequence). For the CDR3, the DNA is TGTGCCAGCAGCCAAACTAACTATGGCTACACCTTC. Encoded protein: CASSQTNYGYTF.

The chain links TRBV2 to TRBJ1-5; D gene uncertain. Germline V gene lookup returns CDR1 SNHLY and CDR2 FYNNEI. The CDR3 consists of 13 residues. Trimming cost V 7 bases and J 7 bases, with 14 bases left between them. The CDR3 DNA reads as TGTGCCAGCAACCCTACGGGAGGACAGCCCCAGCATTTT. It encodes CASNPTGGQPQHF.

V gene TRBV6-1 combines with J gene TRBJ2-5; D remains unclear. V lost 1 base and J lost 1, with 10 bases in between. Germline values: CDR1 MNHNS, CDR2 SASEGT. This CDR3 spans 15 amino acids. CDR3 residues: CASSEGARIQETQYF. CDR3 coding DNA: TGTGCCAGCAGTGAAGGGGCGAGGATCCAAGAGACCCAGTACTTC.